This T cell receptor beta chain originates from a study of cytomegalovirus exposure and HLA in healthy donors. Primers included in the PCR were 60 Vbeta and 13 Jbeta primers. Profiled with immunoSEQ multiplex PCR; TCRdb holds only in-frame clones, not every one. The sample consists of under 70,000 clones, approximately 80% of them appearing once. The CDR3 totals 13 residues. Germline assignment: CDR1 LNHDA and CDR2 SQIVND (reference sequence). V was pared by 5 bases and J by 1 base, with 8 bases between. Sequences were obtained from PBMCs. J is TRBJ1-1 and V is TRBV19; no reliable D call. The TCR originated in a female donor in good health and CMV-seronegative. The CDR3 loop is CASSLRGNTEAFF. CDR3 DNA: TGTGCCAGTAGTCTCCGGGGGAACACTGAAGCTTTCTTT.